A selection of T cell receptor beta chains follows, all from one sample in a study of blood T cells in healthy people across ages. TCRdb recomputed calls from the 5' RACE reads with MiXCR, one row per CDR3 protein. The sample carries some 930,000 distinct CDR3 sequences, around 29% recorded once. The same sample was also used in a study of T cells of mothers and their children.

The sample consisted of blood. These TCRs come from a woman aged 40 to 55 in good health. CDR3s include the opening cysteine and the closing phenylalanine or tryptophan. A D gene is named only where the DNA matches it firmly. Size values are once, few and many counts, or a class for expanded clones, and some rows have none.

CSADLVAGNTIYF,TGCAGCGCCGACTTGGTTGCAGGAAACACCATATATTTT,.,TRBJ1-3,.,TRBV29-1
CASSYMGEGTQYF,TGTGCCAGCAGTTACATGGGGGAGGGGACCCAGTACTTC,TRBD2,TRBJ2-5,few,TRBV6-5
CATSREYESNQPQHF,TGTGCCACCAGCAGAGAGTATGAGAGCAATCAGCCCCAGCATTTT,.,TRBJ1-5,.,TRBV15
CASRWERESPLHF,TGTGCCAGCCGGTGGGAGCGGGAATCACCCCTCCACTTT,.,TRBJ1-6,many,TRBV2
CSARPTTRGVSGYTF,TGCAGTGCTAGACCGACAACCAGGGGGGTCTCTGGCTACACCTTC,TRBD1,TRBJ1-2,.,TRBV20-1
CASSLALGATNEKLFF,TGTGCCAGCAGCTTAGCGCTTGGTGCAACTAATGAAAAACTGTTTTTT,.,TRBJ1-4,.,TRBV7-9
CASSEGDLTGRNQPQHF,TGTGCCAGCAGTGAGGGAGACTTGACAGGCCGAAATCAGCCCCAGCATTTT,.,TRBJ1-5,.,TRBV25-1
CASSYGQAGGYGYTF,TGTGCCAGCAGTTACGGGCAGGCTGGCGGCTATGGCTACACCTTC,.,TRBJ1-2,.,TRBV6-6
CASRWTGYTEAFF,TGTGCCAGCAGATGGACAGGGTACACTGAAGCTTTCTTT,TRBD1,TRBJ1-1,many,TRBV6-5
CASSRGYLAGGQETQYF,TGTGCCAGCAGCAGAGGGTATCTAGCGGGGGGGCAAGAGACCCAGTACTTC,TRBD2,TRBJ2-5,few,TRBV7-8
CASSSDPGVPDTDTQYF,TGTGCCAGCAGTTCCGACCCCGGGGTACCTGACACAGATACGCAGTATTTT,.,TRBJ2-3,.,TRBV27
CASSPSRGQGPNYGYTF,TGTGCCAGCAGTCCGTCACGGGGGCAAGGGCCTAACTATGGCTACACCTTC,.,TRBJ1-2,.,TRBV27
CASSRGTGGATGYTF,TGTGCCAGCAGTCGAGGGACAGGGGGCGCAACGGGCTACACCTTC,TRBD1,TRBJ1-2,.,TRBV7-9
CASSVTGVRTDTQYF,TGTGCCAGCAGCGTGACAGGAGTACGCACAGATACGCAGTATTTT,.,TRBJ2-3,.,TRBV9
CASTLGGTPYGYTF,TGTGCCAGCACCTTAGGCGGCACCCCCTATGGCTACACCTTC,.,TRBJ1-2,.,TRBV12-3/TRBV12-4
CASSDSSGKSDTQYF,TGTGCCAGCAGTGACAGTAGCGGGAAGTCCGATACGCAGTATTTT,TRBD2,TRBJ2-3,few,TRBV6-4
CASTSDNSYKQYF,TGTGCCAGCACCTCGGACAACTCCTACAAGCAGTACTTC,.,TRBJ2-5,.,TRBV6-2/TRBV6-3
CASSPLGGPYEQYF,TGTGCCAGCTCACCTTTGGGGGGGCCTTACGAGCAGTACTTC,.,TRBJ2-7,.,TRBV18
CASSAGQSGTEAFF,TGTGCCAGCAGCGCCGGACAGAGCGGGACTGAAGCTTTCTTT,.,TRBJ1-1,.,TRBV3-1
CSVRTSRGYEQYF,TGCAGCGTCAGGACTAGCAGGGGCTACGAGCAGTACTTC,TRBD2,TRBJ2-7,.,TRBV29-1
CASSVAPGTSGPHNEQFF,TGTGCCAGCAGCGTAGCCCCCGGGACTAGCGGTCCCCACAATGAGCAGTTCTTC,TRBD2,TRBJ2-1,.,TRBV9
CSARVSGANVLTF,TGCAGCGCACGGGTTTCTGGGGCCAACGTCCTGACTTTC,.,TRBJ2-6,many,TRBV29-1
CASSLSGRGNTEAFF,TGTGCCAGCAGTTTATCGGGGAGGGGAAACACTGAAGCTTTCTTT,.,TRBJ1-1,.,TRBV27
CSAPRESGYTF,TGCAGTGCTCCCCGGGAATCTGGCTACACCTTC,.,TRBJ1-2,few,TRBV20-1